These 20 T cell receptor beta chains share one sample of origin, sequenced in a study of control samples from healthy donors and cancer patients. Sequencing used immunoSEQ multiplex PCR; TCRdb keeps in-frame clones, though not all of them. The sample holds about 140,000 clones; around nine tenths are singletons and the top ten take roughly 8.7%. Sequenced sample: blood. These receptor sequences come from a woman aged 25 to 39 in good health.

The J gene is TRBJ2-5, the V gene TRBV24-1, with TRBD2 identical over 16 bases. The germline V gene encodes CDR1 KGHDR and CDR2 SFDVKD. With 4 bases clipped from V and 5 bases from J, the junction kept 3 bases outside the gene matches. The CDR3 consists of 16 residues. CDR3 in DNA: TGTGCCACCAGTGAGGGACTAGCGGGAGGGCGGGAGACCCAGTACTTC. Its translation is CATSEGLAGGRETQYF.

The chain is built from TRBV27 and TRBJ1-5; 11 bases are a match to TRBD1. CDR3 length: 14 amino acids. V lost 5 bases to trimming and J lost 6 bases; unmatched junction nucleotides: 3. Germline lookup yields CDR1 MNHEY and CDR2 SMNVEV (reference sequence). Here the CDR3 DNA reads TGTGCCAGCAGTCCGGGGACAGGGGGTCAGCCCCAGCATTTT. Its translation: CASSPGTGGQPQHF.

The chain combines TRBV19 with TRBJ1-1, with 9 positions matching TRBD1. The junction had 6 bases not matched to a gene; V was cut back by 4 bases and J by 6 bases. The CDR3 has 14 residues. Per the germline V gene, CDR1 is LNHDA and CDR2 is SQIVND (reference sequence). The CDR3 loop is CASSKDRGPAEAFF. DNA for the CDR3: TGTGCCAGTAGTAAGGACAGGGGTCCGGCTGAAGCTTTCTTT.

This rearrangement joins TRBV19 to TRBJ2-7; 7 nucleotides line up with TRBD2. Trimming took 5 bases from V and 1 from J; bases not matched to a gene: 5. This CDR3 spans 14 amino acids. CDR1 and CDR2 (germline): LNHDA, SQIVND (reference sequence). The CDR3 region has the DNA TGTGCCAGTAGTCCGCGGGGGATTTCCTACGAGCAGTACTTC. The encoded protein is CASSPRGISYEQYF.

The rearrangement joins TRBV7-9 to TRBJ2-5; 8 bases align to TRBD2. Germline V gives CDR1 SEHNR, CDR2 FQNEAQ (reference sequence). V dropped 3 bases and J dropped 4; count of bases not matched to a gene: 4. The CDR3 has 14 amino acids. CDR3 nucleotides: TGTGCCAGCAGCTTCGGACTAGCCCCAGAGACCCAGTACTTC. Its translation: CASSFGLAPETQYF.

This clone has a handful of counts. The chain carries TRBV7-9 and TRBJ2-7; D tentatively reads TRBD1 or TRBD2 (5 bases each). Between the trimmed V and J ends, which lost 5 bases and 3 bases, there was a span of 11 bases. CDR3 size: 13 residues. The germline V gene has CDR1 SEHNR and CDR2 FQNEAQ (reference sequence). The CDR3 DNA reads TGTGCCAGCAGCGACCGGGACCTCTACGAGCAGTACTTC. Translation: CASSDRDLYEQYF.

The table lists this clone with a count of one. The genes are TRBV4-2 and TRBJ2-2, with a possible D match to TRBD1 (6 bases). The germline V and J ends were trimmed by 0 bases and 7 bases, with 21 bases remaining between them. Germline V gene lookup returns CDR1 LGHNA and CDR2 YNFKEQ. CDR3 length equals 18 residues. For the CDR3, the DNA is TGTGCCAGCAGCCAAGATCTCTTAGGGGGAGTGAGGGTCGGGGAGCTGTTTTTT. Translated, it gives CASSQDLLGGVRVGELFF.

The gene calls are TRBV6-6 and TRBJ1-2; D is unclear. The CDR3 has 15 residues. The germline V gene has CDR1 MNHNY and CDR2 SVGAGI (reference sequence). With 0 bases removed from V and 1 base from J, the gap between germline ends came to 9 bases. DNA of the CDR3: TGTGCCAGCAGTTACTCGGGCAATGTTAACTATGGCTACACCTTC. Protein sequence: CASSYSGNVNYGYTF.

This clone was observed once. The J gene is TRBJ1-2, the V gene TRBV30; TRBD1 might be the D (6 bases). Trimming took off 4 bases at V and 5 bases at J, with 14 bases between the two ends. The CDR3 sequence is 13 residues long. Germline loops: CDR1 GTSNPN, CDR2 SVGIG (reference sequence). CDR3 region: CAWKGGLLYGYTF. CDR3 DNA sequence: TGTGCCTGGAAAGGGGGGCTTCTATATGGCTACACCTTC.

The chain links TRBV6-2 or TRBV6-3 to TRBJ2-5, with 8 bases aligning to TRBD2. The CDR3 contains 17 residues. V was pared by 1 base and J by 2 bases, with 9 bases of the junction left unmatched. CDR1 and CDR2 from the germline V gene are MNHEY and SVGEGT. The CDR3 region is CASSYFGAGAKQETQYF. For the CDR3, the DNA is TGTGCCAGCAGTTACTTCGGAGCGGGAGCGAAACAAGAGACCCAGTACTTC.

This chain links TRBV28 with TRBJ1-1, with a weak D call TRBD1 (6 bases). Germline lookup yields CDR1 MDHEN and CDR2 SYDVKM. V was clipped by 2 bases and J by 1 base, with 20 bases between them. The CDR3 runs to 18 residues. The CDR3 DNA sequence: TGTGCCAGCAGTTTAGTCCTCGGGGCCAGGGGAGGGAACACTGAAGCTTTCTTT. Its protein is CASSLVLGARGGNTEAFF.

The chain carries TRBV4-2 and TRBJ2-3; 14 nucleotides line up with TRBD2. The CDR3 has 17 residues. V trimming: 0 bases; J trimming: 8 bases; junction bases outside the gene matches: 7. Per the germline V gene, CDR1 is LGHNA and CDR2 is YNFKEQ. The CDR3 DNA follows: TGTGCCAGCAGCCAAGAGACTAGCGGGAGGGCCGGGGGTACGCAGTATTTT. Amino acid sequence: CASSQETSGRAGGTQYF.

This chain connects TRBV7-8 to TRBJ2-7; 9 bases are shared with TRBD2. The ends lost 4 bases at V and 4 bases at J; junction bases unmatched: 23. CDR1 SGHVS and CDR2 FQNEAQ come from the germline V gene. CDR3 length: 20 residues. The CDR3 bases are TGTGCCAGCAGCTCCTACCGCATGGCTAGCGGGGTTGGAGGCCGTTACGAGCAGTACTTC. Residues: CASSSYRMASGVGGRYEQYF. The whole variable domain, filled in from reference TRBV7-8 and TRBJ2-7, reads GAGVSQSPRYKVAKRGQDVALRCDPISGHVSLFWYQQALGQGPEFLTYFQNEAQLDKSGLPSDRFFAERPEGSVSTLKIQRTQQEDSAVYLCASSSYRMASGVGGRYEQYFGPGTRLTVT.

CDR3 sequence: CASSHGTGYTEAFF. The CDR3 nucleotides are TGCGCCAGCAGTCACGGGACAGGGTACACTGAAGCTTTCTTT. The chain recombines TRBV5-1 with TRBJ1-1; 9 bases align to TRBD1. Trimming took 5 bases from V and 3 from J; bases not matched to a gene: 5. CDR1 is SGHRS, CDR2 YFSETQ, per germline. The CDR3 length is 14 residues.

This clone has a handful of counts. The chain couples TRBV29-1 to TRBJ1-2, with D possibly TRBD1 on 6 matching bases. V was clipped by 0 bases and J by 6 bases, with 17 bases between them. There are 15 residues in the CDR3. Germline loops: CDR1 SQVTM, CDR2 ANQGSEA. For the CDR3, the DNA is TGCAGCGTTGAAGATCCTTGGGGGGCGCGGAATGGCTACACCTTC. Protein product: CSVEDPWGARNGYTF.

In its sample, this clone was seen a few times. The V gene is TRBV2, the J gene TRBJ1-6, with 7 bases lining up with TRBD1. The length of the CDR3 is 18 residues. J gave up 7 bases and V 7 bases, and 19 bases lay outside the gene matches. Per germline, CDR1 SNHLY and CDR2 FYNNEI. CDR3 in DNA: TGTGCCAGCAATGCCGGAAGGGGGCGCGTCGAGGGGAATTCACCCCTCCACTTT. Amino acids: CASNAGRGRVEGNSPLHF.

V is TRBV25-1 and J is TRBJ1-1; D is unclear. This CDR3 is built from 13 residues. Germline values: CDR1 MGHDK, CDR2 SYGVNS. V dropped 1 base and J dropped 8 bases, with 11 bases sitting between them. The CDR3 loop reads CASSEFLGDEAFF. CDR3 nucleotide sequence: TGTGCCAGCAGTGAATTTCTGGGAGACGAAGCTTTCTTT.

The genes are TRBV6-5 and TRBJ2-7, with D unclear. CDR3 length equals 12 residues. V lost 5 bases and J 2 bases, leaving 7 bases between the germline ends. CDR1 MNHEY and CDR2 SVGAGI come from the germline V gene. CDR3 protein: CASSPSTYEQYF. Here the CDR3 DNA reads TGTGCCAGCAGTCCCTCTACCTACGAGCAGTACTTC.

This chain links TRBV4-2 with TRBJ2-3, with 12 bases fitting TRBD2. The CDR3 runs to 16 residues. Germline lookup yields CDR1 LGHNA and CDR2 YNFKEQ. The V segment lost 5 bases and the J segment 2 bases; nucleotides outside the gene matches: 5. CDR3 protein: CASSARTSGTTDTQYF. CDR3 bases: TGTGCCAGCAGCGCCCGGACTAGCGGGACCACAGATACGCAGTATTTT.

The chain carries TRBV4-2 and TRBJ1-1, with a tentative D call TRBD1 (5 bases). This CDR3 has 16 residues. The germline V gene encodes CDR1 LGHNA and CDR2 YNFKEQ. The germline V and J ends were trimmed by 0 bases and 2 bases, with 13 bases remaining between them. This CDR3 is CASSQDWQGSNTEAFF. Here the CDR3 DNA reads TGTGCCAGCAGCCAAGATTGGCAGGGTTCAAACACTGAAGCTTTCTTT.